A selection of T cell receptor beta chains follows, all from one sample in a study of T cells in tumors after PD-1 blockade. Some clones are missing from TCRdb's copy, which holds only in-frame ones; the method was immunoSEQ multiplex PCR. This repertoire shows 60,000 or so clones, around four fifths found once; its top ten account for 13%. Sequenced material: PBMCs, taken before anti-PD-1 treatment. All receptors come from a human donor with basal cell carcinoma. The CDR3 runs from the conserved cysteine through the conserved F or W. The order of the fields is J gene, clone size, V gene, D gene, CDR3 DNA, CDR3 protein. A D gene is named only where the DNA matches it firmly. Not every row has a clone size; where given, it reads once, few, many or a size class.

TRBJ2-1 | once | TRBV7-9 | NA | TGTGCCAGCAGCTTCCACGGGGGCAATGAGCAGTTCTTC | CASSFHGGNEQFF
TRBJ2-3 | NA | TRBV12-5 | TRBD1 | TGTGCCAGTGCGGTTTCAGGGGGCACAGATACGCAGTGTTTT | CASAVSGGTDTQCF
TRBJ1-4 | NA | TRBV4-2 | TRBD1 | TGTGCCAGCAGCCCCCAGATCGGGACAGGGGAAGAAAAACTGTTTTTT | CASSPQIGTGEEKLFF
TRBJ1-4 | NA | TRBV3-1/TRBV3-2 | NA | TGTGCCAGCAGCCAGGGTCGACGGCAAAATAATGAAAAACTGTTTTTT | CASSQGRRQNNEKLFF
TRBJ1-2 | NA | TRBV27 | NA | TGTGCCAGCGGGACCGCTAACTATGGCTACACCTTC | CASGTANYGYTF
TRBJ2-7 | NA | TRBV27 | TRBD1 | TGTGCCAGCGGTATTACAGGGGTCTACGAGCAGTACTTC | CASGITGVYEQYF
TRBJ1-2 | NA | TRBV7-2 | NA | TGTGCCAGCAGCTTAGGCGGGGGATTAGCTAACTATGGCTACACCTTC | CASSLGGGLANYGYTF
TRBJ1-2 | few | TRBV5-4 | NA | TGTGCCAGCAGCTTGGACGAGAACTATGGCTACACCTTC | CASSLDENYGYTF
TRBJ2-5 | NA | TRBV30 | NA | TGTGCCTGGAGTGTATCCGGGAGAGAGACCCAGTACTTC | CAWSVSGRETQYF
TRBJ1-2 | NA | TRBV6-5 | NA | TGTGCCAGCAGCCGTTCGGGACAACAGAGCTATGGCTACACCTTC | CASSRSGQQSYGYTF
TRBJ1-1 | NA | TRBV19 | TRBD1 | TGTGCCAGTAGCCGGGACAGGCTAGGACTACTAGGAGCTTTCTTT | CASSRDRLGLLGAFF